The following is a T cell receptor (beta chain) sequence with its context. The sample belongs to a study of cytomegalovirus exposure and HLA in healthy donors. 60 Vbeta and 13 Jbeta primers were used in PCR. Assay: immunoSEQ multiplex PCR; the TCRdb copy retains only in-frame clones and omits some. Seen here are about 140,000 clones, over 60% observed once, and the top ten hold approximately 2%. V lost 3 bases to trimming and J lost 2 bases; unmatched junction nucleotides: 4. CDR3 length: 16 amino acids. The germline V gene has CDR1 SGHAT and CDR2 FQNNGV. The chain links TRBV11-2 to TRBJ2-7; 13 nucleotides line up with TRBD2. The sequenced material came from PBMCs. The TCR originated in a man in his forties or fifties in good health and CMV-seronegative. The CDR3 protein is CASSFVGTSGAYEQYF. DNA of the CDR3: TGTGCCAGCAGCTTCGTAGGGACTAGCGGGGCCTACGAGCAGTACTTC.